This T cell receptor beta chain appears in the sequencing data of a study of cytomegalovirus exposure and HLA in healthy donors. Whole-study results and caveats: Previous analysis showed most TCR beta V segments were productive about 90% or about 30% of the time. The majority of TCR sequences were rare, yet some public TCRs appeared in many donors.

Germline CDR1 is SEHNR and CDR2 is FQNEAQ (reference sequence). Between the trimmed V and J ends, which lost 5 bases and 2 bases, there was a span of 12 bases. The CDR3 totals 15 residues. Primers for the PCR totalled 60 Vbeta and 13 Jbeta. Sequencing used immunoSEQ multiplex PCR; TCRdb keeps in-frame clones, though not all of them. The sample consists of more than 95,000 clones, roughly a tenth of them appearing once. This clone occurred a few times. Its target is not known. The rearrangement uses TRBV7-9 and TRBJ2-2; TRBD2 might be the D (7 bases). This TCR was recovered from a woman aged 18-29 years in good health and CMV-seropositive. The sample comprised PBMCs. The CDR3 coding sequence is TGTGCCAGCAGCCTTGGGGGGGCAAACACCGGGGAGCTGTTTTTT. Residues: CASSLGGANTGELFF.